This T cell receptor beta chain comes out of a study of blood T cell repertoires in COVID-19. On the study more broadly: Some COVID-19 samples were acute and others convalescent; all came from the United States, Italy and Spain. T cells, B-cell-depleted T cells, or PBMCs supplied cDNA or gDNA.

Per the original data handling: Counts of nucleated cells, estimated from reference gene primer amplification, were obtained. Profiled with immunoSEQ multiplex PCR; TCRdb holds only in-frame clones, not every one. The V and J calls and clone size are taken from that table; D and trimming were inferred from the DNA. The table records under 300,000 clones, about four fifths of them present only once. This clone came up a few times. Losses at the gene ends were 1 base for V and 4 bases for J; bases not matched to a gene: 3. Germline loops: CDR1 SGHAT, CDR2 FQNNGV. The CDR3 length is 14 residues. This TCR derives from a man aged 45-65 years with acute or convalescent COVID-19. What was sequenced was peripheral blood. This chain uses TRBV11-2 with TRBJ2-5; TRBD2 matches at 7 bases. The CDR3 DNA reads as TGTGCCAGCAGCTTAGGGGGGGGATCAGAGACCCAGTACTTC. This gives the protein CASSLGGGSETQYF.